A single T cell receptor (beta chain) is shown here with its context. In the source study's methods: From reference gene primer amplification, estimates of nucleated cell counts were derived. Repertoires were generated with immunoSEQ multiplex PCR, while TCRdb's copy carries only in-frame clones and drops some. V and J calls and clone size follow that table, whereas D and trimming were derived from the DNA. The top ten hold 4% to 4.5% of the sample, which has 100,000 to 140,000 clones, 80% to 85% seen once. This sample stems from a study of blood T cell repertoires in COVID-19. Study-wide background: The samples span acute and convalescent COVID-19 from the United States, Italy and Spain.

V gave up 1 base and J gave up 7 bases, with 14 bases separating them. The germline gives CDR1 SGHNT, CDR2 YENEEA. The CDR3 is 15 amino acids. The specimen sequenced was peripheral blood. V and J are TRBV11-3 and TRBJ2-1, with a tentative D call TRBD2 (5 bases). This TCR derives from a man in his 70s with acute or convalescent COVID-19. The CDR3 DNA reads as TGTGCCAGCAGCTTAGGGACTGGCGAGTGGAATGAGCAGTTCTTC. This codes for CASSLGTGEWNEQFF.